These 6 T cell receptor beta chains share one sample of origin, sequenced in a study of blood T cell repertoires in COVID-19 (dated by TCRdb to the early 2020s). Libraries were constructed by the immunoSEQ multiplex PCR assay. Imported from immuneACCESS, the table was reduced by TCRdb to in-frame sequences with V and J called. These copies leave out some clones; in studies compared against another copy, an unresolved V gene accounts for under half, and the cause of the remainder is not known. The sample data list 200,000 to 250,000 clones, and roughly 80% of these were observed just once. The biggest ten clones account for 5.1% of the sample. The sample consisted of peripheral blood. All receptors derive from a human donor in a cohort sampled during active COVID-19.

Here the CDR3 DNA reads TGTGCCAGCTCACCGAGCAGGGCTCTGGACGAGCAGTACTTC. Encoded protein: CASSPSRALDEQYF. The chain links TRBV18 to TRBJ2-7, with D perhaps matching TRBD1 (5 bases). This CDR3 contains 14 residues. CDR1 is KGHSH, CDR2 LQKENI, per germline. The V end was cut by 3 bases, the J end by 5 bases, with 14 bases between.

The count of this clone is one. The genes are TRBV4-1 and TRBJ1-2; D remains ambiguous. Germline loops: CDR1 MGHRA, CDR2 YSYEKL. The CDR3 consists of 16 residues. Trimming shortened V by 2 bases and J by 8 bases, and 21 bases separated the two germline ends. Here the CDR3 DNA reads TGCGCCAGCAGCCAACAAGAAACATATACCGGCAGGGGCTACACCTTC. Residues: CASSQQETYTGRGYTF.

The CDR3 DNA reads as TGTGCCAGCAGCTTAGGCAGTAGGGGAGGGGGATCCTACGAGCAGTACTTC. Translated, it gives CASSLGSRGGGSYEQYF. V is TRBV7-2 and J is TRBJ2-7; D may be TRBD2 (7 bases). The CDR3 totals 17 residues. Per germline, CDR1 SGHTA and CDR2 FQGNSA. The germline V and J ends were trimmed by 1 base and 1 base, with 17 bases remaining between them.

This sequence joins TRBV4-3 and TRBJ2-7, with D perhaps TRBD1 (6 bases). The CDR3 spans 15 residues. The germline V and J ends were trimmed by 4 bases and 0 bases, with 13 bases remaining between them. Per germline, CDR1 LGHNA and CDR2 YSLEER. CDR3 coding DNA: TGCGCCAGCAGCCCAGGCAGGGGACCCTCCTACGAGCAGTACTTC. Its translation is CASSPGRGPSYEQYF.

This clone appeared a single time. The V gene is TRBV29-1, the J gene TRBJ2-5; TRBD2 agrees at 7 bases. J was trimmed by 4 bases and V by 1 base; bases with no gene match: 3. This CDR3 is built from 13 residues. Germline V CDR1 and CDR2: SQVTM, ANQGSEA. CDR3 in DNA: TGCAGCGTTGAAGCCAGGGAGGGAGAGACCCAGTACTTC. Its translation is CSVEAREGETQYF.

CDR3 in DNA: TGTGCCAGCAGCTTGCAAGCACTTCGCTCCTACGAGCAGTACTTC. It is translated as CASSLQALRSYEQYF. The rearrangement joins TRBV5-6 to TRBJ2-7; D is uncertain. Trimming cost V 1 base and J 0 bases, with 11 bases left between them. The CDR3 is made up of 15 amino acids. The V gene's germline CDR1 is SGHDT and CDR2 YYEEEE.